This T cell receptor beta chain originates from a study of tumor and adjacent non-tumor tissue in lung cancer. Points from the study as a whole: Compared with tumor, normal lung showed significantly lower TCR diversity.

The template was RNA from unsorted bulk tissue. More than 3 cm separated this lung sample from the edge of the tumor. The library came from three nested PCR rounds adapted from ARM-PCR protocols. TCRdb ran MiXCR on the multiplex PCR reads and lists one entry per CDR3 protein. Of approximately 62,000 distinct CDR3 sequences listed, roughly 57% are singletons. Regarding this clonotype: What it binds is unknown. A much larger clone lies one base from this, so it may be a read error.

Between the trimmed V and J ends, which lost 0 bases and 0 bases, there was a span of 7 bases. Per germline, CDR1 LNHNV and CDR2 YYDKDF (reference sequence). This CDR3 is 15 amino acids long. V usage is TRBV15 and J usage is TRBJ2-3; no clear D. The source of this sequence is a man between 65 and 80 years old with non-small cell lung cancer. Sequencing was carried out using distant non-tumor lung tissue. This chain's CDR3 is CATSRDESSTDTQYF. Here the CDR3 DNA reads TGTGCCACCAGCAGAGATGAGTCTAGCACAGATACGCAGTATTTT. Full variable domain (missing parts from reference TRBV15 and TRBJ2-3): DAMVIQNPRYQVTQFGKPVTLSCSQTLNHNVMYWYQQKSSQAPKLLFHYYDKDFNNEADTPDNFQSRRPNTSFCFLDIRSPGLGDTAMYLCATSRDESSTDTQYFGPGTRLTVL.